The sequence of this T cell receptor beta chain was determined in a study of shared clonotypes between healthy human individuals. The CDR3 covers 15 residues. V was trimmed by 0 bases and J by 0 bases, leaving 8 bases between them. Looked up from germline, CDR1 is SGHAT and CDR2 is FQNNGV. Repertoires were generated with immunoSEQ multiplex PCR, while TCRdb's copy carries only in-frame clones and drops some. The data contain 85,000 to 100,000 clones, about 70% of them singletons. With respect to this clone: Other nucleotide sequences from this sample produce the same CDR3.

V is TRBV11-2 and J is TRBJ1-1; D may be TRBD1 (5 bases). Sequencing was done on a sample of memory CD8+ T cells sorted from blood. Subset of the sample: CD45RO+ cells pooled with CCR7-negative TemRA cells. The TCR sequence derives from a man aged 30 to 39 in good health. In DNA form, the CDR3 reads TGTGCCAGCAGCTTAGAGGGGGGAGTGAACACTGAAGCTTTCTTT. It yields the protein CASSLEGGVNTEAFF.